These T cell receptor beta chains were read from a single sample in a study of lymphopenia after photon versus proton radiotherapy. Clones were sequenced by immunoSEQ multiplex PCR, and TCRdb holds only the in-frame ones, with some missing. Altogether fewer than 30,000 clones are present, about 91% being singletons, with the ten largest covering around a fifth. Sequencing used peripheral blood, obtained from a patient treated with photon-based radiotherapy. These TCRs come from a man in his forties or fifties with gastric cancer. The CDR3 runs from the conserved cysteine through the conserved F or W. D genes are given only for firm matches. The listing skips clone size in some rows; elsewhere it reads once, few, many or a size class.

v_call: TRBV5-1
clone_size: .
d_call: TRBD2
j_call: TRBJ2-3
cdr3_aa: CASSSLTSGGATQYF
cdr3_nt: TGCGCCAGCAGCTCATTGACTAGCGGGGGGGCAACGCAGTATTTT

v_call: TRBV5-1
clone_size: .
d_call: .
j_call: TRBJ2-1
cdr3_aa: CASTKQGGVYNEQFF
cdr3_nt: TGCGCCAGCACCAAACAGGGTGGGGTATACAATGAGCAGTTCTTC

v_call: TRBV7-7
clone_size: .
d_call: .
j_call: TRBJ2-7
cdr3_aa: CASSPVAGGDEQYF
cdr3_nt: TGTGCCAGCAGCCCTGTAGCCGGCGGGGACGAGCAGTACTTC

v_call: TRBV4-1
clone_size: .
d_call: .
j_call: TRBJ1-2
cdr3_aa: CASSQDTQKGYTF
cdr3_nt: TGCGCCAGCAGCCAAGACACCCAGAAGGGCTACACCTTC

v_call: TRBV5-4
clone_size: .
d_call: TRBD1
j_call: TRBJ2-3
cdr3_aa: CASSRTGVTDTQYF
cdr3_nt: TGTGCCAGCAGCAGGACAGGGGTAACAGATACGCAGTATTTT

v_call: TRBV11-2
clone_size: once
d_call: .
j_call: TRBJ2-3
cdr3_aa: CASSLGRTEDTQYF
cdr3_nt: TGTGCCAGCAGCCTGGGACGCACCGAAGATACGCAGTATTTT

v_call: TRBV5-1
clone_size: .
d_call: .
j_call: TRBJ2-3
cdr3_aa: CASSLVGADTQYF
cdr3_nt: TGCGCCAGCAGCTTGGTTGGGGCAGATACGCAGTATTTT

v_call: TRBV27
clone_size: .
d_call: .
j_call: TRBJ1-5
cdr3_aa: CASSLSSGRVGQPQHF
cdr3_nt: TGTGCCAGCAGTTTATCTTCCGGCAGGGTCGGGCAGCCCCAGCATTTT

v_call: TRBV6-5
clone_size: .
d_call: .
j_call: TRBJ1-1
cdr3_aa: CASSYSSTGPEAFF
cdr3_nt: TGTGCCAGCAGTTACTCTTCCACAGGGCCTGAAGCTTTCTTT

v_call: TRBV6-4
clone_size: .
d_call: TRBD2
j_call: TRBJ2-3
cdr3_aa: CASKGLAGSGTQYF
cdr3_nt: TGTGCCAGCAAGGGACTAGCGGGTTCAGGAACGCAGTATTTT

v_call: TRBV6-6
clone_size: medium-sized
d_call: .
j_call: TRBJ1-1
cdr3_aa: CASSYSISATETEAFF
cdr3_nt: TGTGCCAGCAGTTACTCGATAAGTGCTACAGAGACTGAAGCTTTCTTT

v_call: TRBV11-2
clone_size: .
d_call: TRBD2
j_call: TRBJ2-2
cdr3_aa: CASKGRGGELFF
cdr3_nt: TGTGCCAGCAAGGGGAGGGGCGGGGAGCTGTTTTTT

v_call: TRBV7-3
clone_size: .
d_call: TRBD1
j_call: TRBJ2-5
cdr3_aa: CASSSQGAREETQYF
cdr3_nt: TGTGCCAGCAGCTCACAGGGGGCGAGAGAAGAGACCCAGTACTTC

v_call: TRBV6-1
clone_size: once
d_call: TRBD1
j_call: TRBJ2-3
cdr3_aa: CASSVDRGNTDTQYF
cdr3_nt: TGTGCCAGCAGTGTCGACAGGGGGAACACAGATACGCAGTATTTT

v_call: TRBV10-2
clone_size: .
d_call: TRBD1
j_call: TRBJ1-5
cdr3_aa: CASREGQGPSQPQHF
cdr3_nt: TGCGCCAGCAGGGAGGGACAGGGACCTAGTCAGCCCCAGCATTTT

v_call: TRBV6-5
clone_size: .
d_call: .
j_call: TRBJ1-4
cdr3_aa: CASSMGAVKEKLFF
cdr3_nt: TGTGCCAGCTCTATGGGGGCGGTGAAAGAAAAACTGTTTTTT

v_call: TRBV9
clone_size: .
d_call: .
j_call: TRBJ1-2
cdr3_aa: CASSVVLGYGYTF
cdr3_nt: TGTGCCAGCAGCGTAGTACTGGGATACGGCTACACCTTC

v_call: TRBV4-2
clone_size: .
d_call: .
j_call: TRBJ1-1
cdr3_aa: CASSQVGRNTEAFF
cdr3_nt: TGTGCCAGCAGCCAAGTCGGCCGAAACACTGAAGCTTTCTTT

v_call: TRBV7-3
clone_size: .
d_call: .
j_call: TRBJ2-4
cdr3_aa: CASSLSGQGNIQYF
cdr3_nt: TGTGCCAGCAGCTTATCGGGGCAGGGGAACATTCAGTACTTC

v_call: TRBV30
clone_size: .
d_call: .
j_call: TRBJ1-3
cdr3_aa: CAWSVLVMGSAGNTIYF
cdr3_nt: TGTGCCTGGAGTGTACTAGTCATGGGCAGTGCTGGAAACACCATATATTTT

v_call: TRBV12-2
clone_size: .
d_call: .
j_call: TRBJ1-1
cdr3_aa: CASRLKYVNTEAFF
cdr3_nt: TGTGCAAGTCGCTTAAAGTACGTGAACACTGAAGCTTTCTTT

v_call: TRBV19
clone_size: .
d_call: TRBD2
j_call: TRBJ2-1
cdr3_aa: CASSTSGSTYNEQFF
cdr3_nt: TGTGCCAGTAGTACTAGCGGGTCCACCTACAATGAGCAGTTCTTC

v_call: TRBV15
clone_size: once
d_call: TRBD1
j_call: TRBJ1-1
cdr3_aa: CATSRRSDRVAFF
cdr3_nt: TGTGCCACCAGCAGGCGGTCCGACAGGGTGGCTTTCTTT

v_call: TRBV5-6
clone_size: .
d_call: .
j_call: TRBJ2-2
cdr3_aa: CASSLAQGYTGELFF
cdr3_nt: TGTGCCAGCAGCTTGGCTCAGGGGTACACCGGGGAGCTGTTTTTT

v_call: TRBV27
clone_size: .
d_call: .
j_call: TRBJ1-5
cdr3_aa: CASSLYQGNQPQHF
cdr3_nt: TGTGCCAGCAGTTTGTACCAGGGTAATCAGCCCCAGCATTTT

v_call: TRBV7-8
clone_size: .
d_call: TRBD2
j_call: TRBJ2-2
cdr3_aa: CASSPGLAGVTGELFF
cdr3_nt: TGTGCCAGCAGCCCCGGACTAGCGGGGGTTACCGGGGAGCTGTTTTTT

v_call: TRBV12-5
clone_size: .
d_call: .
j_call: TRBJ2-5
cdr3_aa: CASGFRTLYQETQYF
cdr3_nt: TGTGCTAGTGGTTTTCGGACTCTGTACCAAGAGACCCAGTACTTC

v_call: TRBV28
clone_size: .
d_call: .
j_call: TRBJ2-1
cdr3_aa: CASSLGLGGNEQFF
cdr3_nt: TGTGCCAGCAGCCTTGGACTGGGTGGGAATGAGCAGTTCTTC

v_call: TRBV7-9
clone_size: .
d_call: .
j_call: TRBJ2-2
cdr3_aa: CASSLGDTGELFF
cdr3_nt: TGTGCCAGCAGCTTAGGAGACACCGGGGAGCTGTTTTTT

v_call: TRBV7-7
clone_size: .
d_call: .
j_call: TRBJ2-7
cdr3_aa: CASSPSPGYEQYF
cdr3_nt: TGTGCCAGCAGCCCATCACCCGGTTACGAGCAGTACTTC

v_call: TRBV18
clone_size: medium-sized
d_call: .
j_call: TRBJ1-6
cdr3_aa: CASSPQTLEGSPLHF
cdr3_nt: TGTGCCAGCTCACCACAGACTTTAGAGGGTTCACCCCTCCACTTT

v_call: TRBV27
clone_size: few
d_call: .
j_call: TRBJ1-6
cdr3_aa: CASSLSNSPLHF
cdr3_nt: TGTGCCAGCAGTCTCAGTAATTCACCCCTCCACTTT

v_call: TRBV2
clone_size: .
d_call: .
j_call: TRBJ2-5
cdr3_aa: CASSVGQQETQYF
cdr3_nt: TGTGCCAGCAGTGTGGGGCAACAAGAGACCCAGTACTTC

v_call: TRBV15
clone_size: .
d_call: TRBD1
j_call: TRBJ1-5
cdr3_aa: CATSAPTGEPQHF
cdr3_nt: TGTGCCACCAGCGCCCCAACAGGGGAGCCCCAGCATTTT

v_call: TRBV7-3
clone_size: .
d_call: .
j_call: TRBJ2-5
cdr3_aa: CASSLAGSQETQYF
cdr3_nt: TGTGCCAGCAGCTTAGCGGGGAGCCAAGAGACCCAGTACTTC

v_call: TRBV6-6
clone_size: .
d_call: .
j_call: TRBJ1-2
cdr3_aa: CASSYSSGDGYTF
cdr3_nt: TGTGCCAGCAGTTACTCGAGCGGGGATGGCTACACCTTC

v_call: TRBV5-1
clone_size: .
d_call: TRBD1
j_call: TRBJ2-3
cdr3_aa: CASSLSQGLTDTQYF
cdr3_nt: TGCGCCAGCAGCCTTTCACAGGGGCTCACAGATACGCAGTATTTT

v_call: TRBV6-1
clone_size: .
d_call: .
j_call: TRBJ1-4
cdr3_aa: CASSPPGTWNEKLFF
cdr3_nt: TGTGCCAGCAGTCCTCCCGGGACATGGAATGAAAAACTGTTTTTT

v_call: TRBV2
clone_size: .
d_call: .
j_call: TRBJ2-5
cdr3_aa: CASSQETQYF
cdr3_nt: TGTGCCAGCAGTCAAGAGACCCAGTACTTC

v_call: TRBV30
clone_size: .
d_call: .
j_call: TRBJ1-3
cdr3_aa: CAWSVTGGNTIYF
cdr3_nt: TGTGCCTGGAGTGTAACTGGTGGAAACACCATATATTTT

v_call: TRBV7-1
clone_size: few
d_call: TRBD1
j_call: TRBJ1-5
cdr3_aa: CASSPQGARFSNQPQHF
cdr3_nt: TGTGCCAGCAGCCCCCAGGGGGCTCGTTTTAGCAATCAGCCCCAGCATTTT

v_call: TRBV5-4
clone_size: .
d_call: .
j_call: TRBJ2-5
cdr3_aa: CASSLTVGETQYF
cdr3_nt: TGTGCCAGCAGCTTGACCGTTGGAGAGACCCAGTACTTC